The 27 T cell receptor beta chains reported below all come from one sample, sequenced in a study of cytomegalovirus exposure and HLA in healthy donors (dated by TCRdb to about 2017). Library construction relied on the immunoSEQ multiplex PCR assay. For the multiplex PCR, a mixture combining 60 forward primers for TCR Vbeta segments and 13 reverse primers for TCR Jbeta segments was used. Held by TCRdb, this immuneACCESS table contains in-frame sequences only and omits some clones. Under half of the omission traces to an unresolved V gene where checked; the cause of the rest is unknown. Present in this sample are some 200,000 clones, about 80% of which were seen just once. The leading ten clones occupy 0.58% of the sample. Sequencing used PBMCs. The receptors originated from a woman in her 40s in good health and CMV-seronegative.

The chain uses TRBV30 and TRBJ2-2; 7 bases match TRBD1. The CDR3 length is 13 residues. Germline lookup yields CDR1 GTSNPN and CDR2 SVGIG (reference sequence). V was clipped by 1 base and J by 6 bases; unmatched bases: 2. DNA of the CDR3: TGTGCCTGGAGTGGGGACAGCGCCGGGGAGCTGTTTTTT. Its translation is CAWSGDSAGELFF.

CDR3 nucleotide sequence: TGTGCCAGCAGGGCTGATCTTAGCAATCAGCCCCAGCATTTT. It is translated as CASRADLSNQPQHF. The gene calls are TRBV2 and TRBJ1-5; no reliable D call. Trimming left V 6 bases short and J 0 bases short, with 9 bases between. Per germline, CDR1 SNHLY and CDR2 FYNNEI. CDR3 length: 14 residues.

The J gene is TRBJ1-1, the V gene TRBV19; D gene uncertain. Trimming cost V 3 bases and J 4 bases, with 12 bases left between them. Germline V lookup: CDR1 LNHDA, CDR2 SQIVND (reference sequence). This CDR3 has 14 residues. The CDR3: CASSILRVGTEAFF. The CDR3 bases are TGTGCCAGTAGTATCCTCCGGGTGGGCACTGAAGCTTTCTTT.

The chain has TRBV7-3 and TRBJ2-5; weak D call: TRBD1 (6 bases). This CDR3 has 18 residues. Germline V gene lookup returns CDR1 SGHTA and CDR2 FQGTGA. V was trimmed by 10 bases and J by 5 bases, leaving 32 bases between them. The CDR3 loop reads CATVLDTDSRLPWETQYF. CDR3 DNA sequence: TGTGCCACCGTCCTCGACACGGACAGTCGCTTACCATGGGAGACCCAGTACTTC.

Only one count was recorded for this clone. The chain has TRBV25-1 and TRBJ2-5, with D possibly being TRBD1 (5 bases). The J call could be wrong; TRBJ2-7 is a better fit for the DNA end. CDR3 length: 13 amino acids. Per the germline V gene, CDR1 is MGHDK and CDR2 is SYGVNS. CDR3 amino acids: CASSEYKRGEQYF. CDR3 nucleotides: TGTGCCAGCAGTGAATATAAAAGGGGCGAGCAGTACTTC.

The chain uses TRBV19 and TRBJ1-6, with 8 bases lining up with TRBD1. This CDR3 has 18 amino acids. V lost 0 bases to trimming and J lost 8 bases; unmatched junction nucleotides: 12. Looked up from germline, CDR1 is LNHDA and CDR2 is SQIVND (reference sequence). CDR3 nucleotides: TGTGCCAGTAGTATAGATACCGTGGTCGGGACAGGTTATTCACCCCTCCACTTT. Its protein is CASSIDTVVGTGYSPLHF. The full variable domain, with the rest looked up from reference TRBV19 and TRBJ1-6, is DGGITQSPKYLFRKEGQNVTLSCEQNLNHDAMYWYRQDPGQGLRLIYYSQIVNDFQKGDIAEGYSVSREKKESFPLTVTSAQKNPTAFYLCASSIDTVVGTGYSPLHFGNGTRLTVT.

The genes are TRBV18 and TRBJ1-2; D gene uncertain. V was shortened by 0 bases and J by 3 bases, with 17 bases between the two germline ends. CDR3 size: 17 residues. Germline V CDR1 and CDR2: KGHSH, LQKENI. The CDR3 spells CASSPPRSPVPDYGYTF. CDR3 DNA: TGTGCCAGCTCACCACCGAGGTCGCCGGTCCCGGACTATGGCTACACCTTC.

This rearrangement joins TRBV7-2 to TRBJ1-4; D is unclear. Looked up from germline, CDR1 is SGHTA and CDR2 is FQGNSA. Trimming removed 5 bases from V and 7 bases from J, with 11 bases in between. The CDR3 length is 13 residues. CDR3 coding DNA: TGTGCCAGCAGCGCGTATACTGGTGAAAAACTGTTTTTT. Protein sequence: CASSAYTGEKLFF.

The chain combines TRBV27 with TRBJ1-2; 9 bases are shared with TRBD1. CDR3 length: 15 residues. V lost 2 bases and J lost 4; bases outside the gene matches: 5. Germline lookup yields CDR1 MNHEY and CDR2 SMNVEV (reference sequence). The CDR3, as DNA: TGTGCCAGCAGTTTAGGGGGGACAGGGCCCTATGGCTACACCTTC. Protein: CASSLGGTGPYGYTF.

The CDR3 reads CASSPESVSYGYTF. CDR3 sequence (DNA): TGTGCCAGCAGCCCCGAGAGTGTTTCCTATGGCTACACCTTC. The chain carries TRBV5-4 and TRBJ1-2, with unresolved D. Deletions cut 4 bases from V and 4 bases from J, with 14 bases between. The CDR3 totals 14 residues. Germline CDR1 reads SGHNT; CDR2 reads YYREEE (reference sequence).

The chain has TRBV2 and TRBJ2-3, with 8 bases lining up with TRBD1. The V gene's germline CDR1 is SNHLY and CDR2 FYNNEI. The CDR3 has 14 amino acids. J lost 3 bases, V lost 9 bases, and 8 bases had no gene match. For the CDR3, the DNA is TGTGCCAGACAGGACAGGGTTATGACAGATACGCAGTATTTT. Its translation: CARQDRVMTDTQYF.

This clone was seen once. The CDR3 nucleotides are TGCGCCAGCAGCCAAGAACCCAGCGGGGATGGCTACACCTTC. Translated, it gives CASSQEPSGDGYTF. V gene TRBV4-1 combines with J gene TRBJ1-2; D not certain. This CDR3 is built from 14 residues. The germline V gene has CDR1 MGHRA and CDR2 YSYEKL. V lost 0 bases and J lost 6, with 11 bases in between.

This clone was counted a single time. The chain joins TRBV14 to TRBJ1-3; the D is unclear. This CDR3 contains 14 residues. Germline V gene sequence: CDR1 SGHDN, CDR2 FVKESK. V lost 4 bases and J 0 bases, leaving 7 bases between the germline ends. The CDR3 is CASSPSPSGNTIYF. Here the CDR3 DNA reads TGTGCCAGCAGCCCGTCCCCCTCTGGAAACACCATATATTTT.

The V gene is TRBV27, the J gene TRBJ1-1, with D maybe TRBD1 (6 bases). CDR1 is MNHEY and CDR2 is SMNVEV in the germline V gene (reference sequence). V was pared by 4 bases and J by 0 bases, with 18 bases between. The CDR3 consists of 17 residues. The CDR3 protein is CASSSRIGQIMNTEAFF. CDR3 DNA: TGTGCCAGCAGTTCACGTATCGGACAGATCATGAACACTGAAGCTTTCTTT.

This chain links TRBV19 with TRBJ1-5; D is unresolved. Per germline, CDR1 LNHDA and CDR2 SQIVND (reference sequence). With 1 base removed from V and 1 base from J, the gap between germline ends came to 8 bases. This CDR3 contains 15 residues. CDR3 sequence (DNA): TGTGCCAGTAGTATAGTTGGAGTCAGCAATCAGCCCCAGCATTTT. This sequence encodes CASSIVGVSNQPQHF.

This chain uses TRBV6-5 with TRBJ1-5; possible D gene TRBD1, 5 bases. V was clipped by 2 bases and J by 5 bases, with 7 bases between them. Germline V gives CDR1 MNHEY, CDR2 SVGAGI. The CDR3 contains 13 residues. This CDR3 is CASSYGQDQPQHF. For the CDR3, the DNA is TGTGCCAGCAGTTACGGACAAGATCAGCCCCAGCATTTT.

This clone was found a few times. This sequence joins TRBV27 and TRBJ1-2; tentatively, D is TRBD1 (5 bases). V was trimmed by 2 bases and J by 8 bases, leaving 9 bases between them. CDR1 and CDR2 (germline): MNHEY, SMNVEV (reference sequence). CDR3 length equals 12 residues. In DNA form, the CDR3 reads TGTGCCAGCAGTTTACCGCCAGGGGGCTACACCTTC. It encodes CASSLPPGGYTF.

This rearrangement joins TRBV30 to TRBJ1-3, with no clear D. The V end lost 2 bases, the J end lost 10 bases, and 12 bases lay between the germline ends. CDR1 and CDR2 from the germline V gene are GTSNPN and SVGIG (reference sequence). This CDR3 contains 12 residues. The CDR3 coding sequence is TGTGCCTGGAGTACTTCCACGAAGACCATATATTTT. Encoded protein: CAWSTSTKTIYF.

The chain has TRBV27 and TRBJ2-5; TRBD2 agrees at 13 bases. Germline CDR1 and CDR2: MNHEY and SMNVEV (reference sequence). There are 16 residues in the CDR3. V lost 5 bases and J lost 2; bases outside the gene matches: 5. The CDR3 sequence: CASSPGTSGAQETQYF. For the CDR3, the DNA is TGTGCCAGCAGTCCCGGGACTAGCGGGGCTCAAGAGACCCAGTACTTC.

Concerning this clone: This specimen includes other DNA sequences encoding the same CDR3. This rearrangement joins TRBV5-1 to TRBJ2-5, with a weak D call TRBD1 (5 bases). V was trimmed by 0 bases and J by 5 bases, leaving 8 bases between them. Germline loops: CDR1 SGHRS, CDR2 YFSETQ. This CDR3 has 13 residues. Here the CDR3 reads CASSLGGGETQYF. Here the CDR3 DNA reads TGCGCCAGCAGCTTGGGGGGCGGTGAGACCCAGTACTTC.

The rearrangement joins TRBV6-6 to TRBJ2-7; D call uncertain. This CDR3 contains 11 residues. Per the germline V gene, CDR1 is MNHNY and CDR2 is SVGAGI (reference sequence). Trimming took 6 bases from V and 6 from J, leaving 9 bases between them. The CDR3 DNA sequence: TGTGCCAGCAGCTCGAGAGGCGAGCAGTACTTC. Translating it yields CASSSRGEQYF.

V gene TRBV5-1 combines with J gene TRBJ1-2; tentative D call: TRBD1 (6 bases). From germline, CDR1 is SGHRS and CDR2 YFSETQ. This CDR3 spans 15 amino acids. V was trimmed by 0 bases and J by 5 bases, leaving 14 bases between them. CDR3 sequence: CASSLEGQTGYGYTF. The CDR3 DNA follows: TGCGCCAGCAGCTTGGAGGGCCAGACAGGATATGGCTACACCTTC.

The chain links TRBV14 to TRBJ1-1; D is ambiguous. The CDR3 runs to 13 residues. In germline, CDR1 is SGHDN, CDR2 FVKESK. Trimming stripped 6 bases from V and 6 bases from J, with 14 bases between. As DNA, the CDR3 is TGTGCCAGCAGTTCTCTCCCGGGTCCTGAAGCTTTCTTT. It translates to CASSSLPGPEAFF.

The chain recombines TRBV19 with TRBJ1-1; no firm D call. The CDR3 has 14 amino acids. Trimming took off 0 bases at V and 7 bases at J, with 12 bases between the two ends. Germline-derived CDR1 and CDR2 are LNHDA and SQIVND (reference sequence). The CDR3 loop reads CASSIDPWGGEAFF. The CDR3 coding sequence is TGTGCCAGTAGTATAGACCCCTGGGGAGGTGAAGCTTTCTTT.

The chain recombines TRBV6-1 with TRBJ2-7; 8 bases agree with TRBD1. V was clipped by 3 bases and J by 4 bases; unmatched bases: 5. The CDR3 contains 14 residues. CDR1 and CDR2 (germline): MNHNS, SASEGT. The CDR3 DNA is TGTGCCAGCAGTGAGTTCAGGGGGCTGTACGAGCAGTACTTC. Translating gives CASSEFRGLYEQYF.

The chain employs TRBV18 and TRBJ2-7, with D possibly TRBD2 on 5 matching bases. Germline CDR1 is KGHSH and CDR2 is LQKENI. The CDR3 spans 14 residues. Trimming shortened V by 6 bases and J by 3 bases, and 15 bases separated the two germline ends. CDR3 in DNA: TGTGCCAGCTCCCCTAGAGAGGGATTCTACGAGCAGTACTTC. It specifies CASSPREGFYEQYF.

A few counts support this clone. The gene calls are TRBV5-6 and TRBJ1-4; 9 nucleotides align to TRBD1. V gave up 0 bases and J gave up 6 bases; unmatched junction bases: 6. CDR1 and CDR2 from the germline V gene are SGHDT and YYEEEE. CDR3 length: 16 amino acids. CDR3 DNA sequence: TGTGCCAGCAGCTTGGTATCAGGGACAGGGTATGAAAAACTGTTTTTT. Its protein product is CASSLVSGTGYEKLFF.